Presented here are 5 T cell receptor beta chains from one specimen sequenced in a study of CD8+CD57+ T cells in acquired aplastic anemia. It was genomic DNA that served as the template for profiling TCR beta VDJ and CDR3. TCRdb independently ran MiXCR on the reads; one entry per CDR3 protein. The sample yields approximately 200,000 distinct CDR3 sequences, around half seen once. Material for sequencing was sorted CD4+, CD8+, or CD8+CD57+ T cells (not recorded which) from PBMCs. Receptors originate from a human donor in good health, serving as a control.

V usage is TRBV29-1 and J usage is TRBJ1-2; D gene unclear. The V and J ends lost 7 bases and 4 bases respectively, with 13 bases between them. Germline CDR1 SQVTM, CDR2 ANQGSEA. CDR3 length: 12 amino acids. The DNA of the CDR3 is TGCAGCGCGGTGGGCCCTAGCTATGGCTACACCTTC. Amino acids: CSAVGPSYGYTF.

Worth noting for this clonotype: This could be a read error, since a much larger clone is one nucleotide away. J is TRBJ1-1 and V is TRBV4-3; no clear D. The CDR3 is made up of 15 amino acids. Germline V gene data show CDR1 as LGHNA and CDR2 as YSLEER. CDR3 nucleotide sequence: TGCGCCAGCAGCCAAGCTCTCTCTGGGAACACTGAAGCTTCCTTT. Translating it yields CASSQALSGNTEASF.

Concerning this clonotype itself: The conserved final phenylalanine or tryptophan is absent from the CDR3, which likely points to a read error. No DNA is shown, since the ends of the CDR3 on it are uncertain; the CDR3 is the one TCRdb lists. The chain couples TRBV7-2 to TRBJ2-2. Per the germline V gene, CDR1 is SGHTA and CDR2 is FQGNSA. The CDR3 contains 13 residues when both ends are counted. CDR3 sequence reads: CASRGTYTGELCA.

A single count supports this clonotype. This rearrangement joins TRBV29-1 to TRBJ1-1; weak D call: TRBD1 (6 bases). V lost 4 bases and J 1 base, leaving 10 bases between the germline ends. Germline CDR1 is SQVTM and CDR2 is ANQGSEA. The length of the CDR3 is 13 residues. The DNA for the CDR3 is TGCAGCGTTGGTGTGACAGGGAACACTGAAGCTTTCTTT. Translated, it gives CSVGVTGNTEAFF.

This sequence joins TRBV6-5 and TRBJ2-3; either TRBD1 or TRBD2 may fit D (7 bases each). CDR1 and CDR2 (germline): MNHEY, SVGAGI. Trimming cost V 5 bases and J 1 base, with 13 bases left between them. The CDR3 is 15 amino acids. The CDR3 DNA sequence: TGTGCCAGCAGTGCAGGGGGGGAAGGCACAGATACGCAGTATTTT. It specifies CASSAGGEGTDTQYF.